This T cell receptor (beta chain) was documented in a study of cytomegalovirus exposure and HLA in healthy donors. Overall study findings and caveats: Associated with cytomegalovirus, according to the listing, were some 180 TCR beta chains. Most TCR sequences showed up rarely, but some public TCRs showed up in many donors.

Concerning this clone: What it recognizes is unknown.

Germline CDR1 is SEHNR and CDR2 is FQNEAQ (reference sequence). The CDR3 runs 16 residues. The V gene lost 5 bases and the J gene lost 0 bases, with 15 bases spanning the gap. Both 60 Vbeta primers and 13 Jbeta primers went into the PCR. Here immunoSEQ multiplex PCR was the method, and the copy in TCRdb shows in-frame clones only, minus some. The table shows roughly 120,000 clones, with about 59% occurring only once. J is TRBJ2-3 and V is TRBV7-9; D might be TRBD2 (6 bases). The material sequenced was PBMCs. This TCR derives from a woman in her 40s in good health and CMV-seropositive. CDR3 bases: TGTGCCAGCAGCCAGCCCTACGGGAGCAGCACAGATACGCAGTATTTT. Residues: CASSQPYGSSTDTQYF. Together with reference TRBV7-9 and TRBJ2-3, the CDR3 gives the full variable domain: DTGVSQNPRHKITKRGQNVTFRCDPISEHNRLYWYRQTLGQGPEFLTYFQNEAQLEKSRLLSDRFSAERPKGSFSTLEIQRTEQGDSAMYLCASSQPYGSSTDTQYFGPGTRLTVL.